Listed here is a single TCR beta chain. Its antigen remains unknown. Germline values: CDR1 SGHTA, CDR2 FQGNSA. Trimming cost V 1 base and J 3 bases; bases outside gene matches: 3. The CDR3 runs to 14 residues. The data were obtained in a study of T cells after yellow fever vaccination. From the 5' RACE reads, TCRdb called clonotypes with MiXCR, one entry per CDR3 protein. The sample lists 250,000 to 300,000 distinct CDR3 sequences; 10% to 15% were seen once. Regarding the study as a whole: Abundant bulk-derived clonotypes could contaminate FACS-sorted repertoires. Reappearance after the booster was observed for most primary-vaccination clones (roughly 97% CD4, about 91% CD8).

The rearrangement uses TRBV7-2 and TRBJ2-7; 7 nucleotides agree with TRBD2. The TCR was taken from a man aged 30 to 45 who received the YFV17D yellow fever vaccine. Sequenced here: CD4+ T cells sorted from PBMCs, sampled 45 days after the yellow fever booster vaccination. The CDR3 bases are TGTGCCAGCAGCTTAGACGGGGGGATCTACGAGCAGTACTTC. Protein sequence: CASSLDGGIYEQYF.